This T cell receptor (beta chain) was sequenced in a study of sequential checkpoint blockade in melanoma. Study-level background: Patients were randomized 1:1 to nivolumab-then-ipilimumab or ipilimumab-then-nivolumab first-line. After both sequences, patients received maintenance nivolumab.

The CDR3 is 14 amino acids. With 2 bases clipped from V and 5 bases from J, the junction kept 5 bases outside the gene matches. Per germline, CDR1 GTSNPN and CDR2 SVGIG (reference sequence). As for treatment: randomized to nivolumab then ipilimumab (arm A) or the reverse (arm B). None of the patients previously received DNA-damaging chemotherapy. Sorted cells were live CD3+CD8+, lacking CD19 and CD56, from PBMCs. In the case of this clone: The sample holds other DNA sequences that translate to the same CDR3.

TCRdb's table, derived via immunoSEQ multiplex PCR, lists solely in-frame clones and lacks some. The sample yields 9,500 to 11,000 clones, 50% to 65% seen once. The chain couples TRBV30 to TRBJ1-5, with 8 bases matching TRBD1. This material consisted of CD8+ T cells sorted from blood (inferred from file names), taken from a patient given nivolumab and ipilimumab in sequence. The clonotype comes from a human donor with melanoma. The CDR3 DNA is TGTGCCTGGAGTATTGGACAGGGCCATCAGCCCCAGCATTTT. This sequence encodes CAWSIGQGHQPQHF.